These T cell receptor beta chains were read from a single sample in a study of radiation and T cells in renal cell carcinoma. Assay: immunoSEQ multiplex PCR; the TCRdb copy retains only in-frame clones and omits some. Here the sample spans 50,000 to 65,000 clones, about 74% being singletons. This sample comprised blood, obtained from a patient whose treatment included radiotherapy and nephrectomy. Every receptor here comes from a man between 60 and 75 years old with renal cell carcinoma. CDR3s leave out the opening cysteine and the closing phenylalanine or tryptophan.

j_gene	v_gene	CDR3aa
TRBJ2-2	TRBV15	ATRASGELF
TRBJ2-7	TRBV25-1	ASSEDRYFSYEQY
.	TRBV7-9	ASSPPAAGVEQY
TRBJ1-2	TRBV6-5	ASTPGGSASGYT
TRBJ2-5	TRBV19	ASSIRRGRETQY
TRBJ2-3	TRBV10-3	AIRLAGGAGGADSYTDTQY
TRBJ2-5	TRBV11-3	ASSLAGERQETQY
TRBJ2-5	TRBV11-3	ASSLGLGLAKTQY
TRBJ1-1	TRBV27	ASQQTILNTEAF
TRBJ1-1	TRBV13	ASSLGDSGKAF
TRBJ2-5	TRBV5-1	ASSLLETQY
TRBJ1-1	TRBV6-6	ASSYSFGNTEAF
TRBJ2-3	TRBV27	ASKRLAGVYTDTQY
TRBJ1-4	TRBV7-2	ASSLVEGRSEKLF
TRBJ2-5	TRBV5-4	ASSLERKETQY
TRBJ2-3	TRBV9	ASSVATAGATDTQY
TRBJ2-2	TRBV7-9	ASSASGNTGELF
TRBJ1-1	TRBV7-2	ASTKDTANTEAF
TRBJ2-7	TRBV7-2	ASSARGGYEQY
TRBJ2-2	TRBV7-2	ASSKTPLAGNTGELF
TRBJ2-2	TRBV7-7	ASSLSSGGANTGELF
TRBJ1-4	TRBV19	ASSMRDRGRGEEKLF
TRBJ1-1	TRBV7-2	ASSLVYRGTEAF
TRBJ2-7	TRBV7-2	ASSDTPAVFPDEQY
TRBJ1-4	TRBV9	ASSEEGGAYEKLF
TRBJ1-1	TRBV7-7	ATEPIVEAF
TRBJ1-6	TRBV7-2	ASSSGAHNSPLH
TRBJ1-3	TRBV30	ALGQGVYGNTIY
TRBJ2-7	TRBV4-3	ASSQVGGGSYEQY
TRBJ1-5	TRBV5-1	ASSFDSNQPQH
TRBJ1-5	TRBV15	ATSRGGRANQPQH
TRBJ2-1	TRBV28	ATFEPGLAGVSKQF
TRBJ1-3	TRBV7-2	ASSLGFSGNTIY
TRBJ2-2	TRBV27	ASRPAWTGKLNTGELF
TRBJ1-5	TRBV7-8	ASSLARVQGISRNQPQH
TRBJ2-3	TRBV10-3	AISRTGAVTDTQY
TRBJ2-6	TRBV7-9	ASSLGPGRPTSGANVLT
TRBJ1-1	TRBV5-6	ASSSLTGRSYSAEAF
TRBJ1-2	TRBV5-1	ASSLDLGGYGYT
TRBJ2-2	TRBV29-1	SVVAGINTGELF